These 8 T cell receptor beta chains originate from one sample sequenced in a study of T cell responses to AZD1222 COVID-19 vaccine. Libraries were prepared by immunoSEQ multiplex PCR; TCRdb keeps only in-frame clonotypes and omits some of them. Seen here are roughly 150,000 clones, around 91% observed once, and the top ten hold about 6.9%. The material sequenced was peripheral blood, taken on day 0 of AZD1222 vaccination. The receptors come from an adult in good health.

The gene calls are TRBV15 and TRBJ2-1, with a weak D call TRBD1 (6 bases). The V gene lost 8 bases and the J gene lost 4 bases, with 12 bases spanning the gap. Germline V CDR1 and CDR2: LNHNV, YYDKDF (reference sequence). The CDR3 extends over 13 amino acids. This chain's CDR3 is CATGRGSYNEQFF. CDR3 sequence (DNA): TGTGCCACCGGAAGGGGGTCGTACAATGAGCAGTTCTTC.

The chain carries TRBV7-3 and TRBJ2-3, with 11 nucleotides matching TRBD2. CDR3 length: 17 residues. Germline V gene data show CDR1 as SGHTA and CDR2 as FQGTGA. Trimming at V came to 2 bases and at J to 2 bases, leaving 6 bases not matched to a gene. CDR3 sequence reads: CASSLWGLAEDTDTQYF. Written as DNA, the CDR3 is TGTGCCAGCAGCTTATGGGGACTAGCGGAAGACACAGATACGCAGTATTTT.

V usage is TRBV19 and J usage is TRBJ2-3; TRBD1 might be the D (5 bases). The length of the CDR3 is 16 residues. From germline, CDR1 is LNHDA and CDR2 SQIVND (reference sequence). V gave up 4 bases and J gave up 0 bases, with 14 bases separating them. For the CDR3, the DNA is TGTGCCAGTAGTAAAAGGCAGGGTATTAGCACAGATACGCAGTATTTT. It is translated as CASSKRQGISTDTQYF.

V gene TRBV6-5 combines with J gene TRBJ2-7, with 10 bases aligning to TRBD1. Germline CDR1 and CDR2: MNHEY and SVGAGI. This CDR3 has 14 amino acids. The junction had 6 bases not matched to a gene; V was cut back by 6 bases and J by 4 bases. The CDR3 is CASRTRQGAYEQYF. Written as DNA, the CDR3 is TGTGCCAGCAGAACCCGACAGGGGGCTTACGAGCAGTACTTC.

Here the CDR3 DNA reads TGCGCCAGCAGCTTGGACAGGAGTGAGGGCTACACCTTC. Encoded protein: CASSLDRSEGYTF. V is TRBV5-1 and J is TRBJ1-2; possible D gene TRBD1, 5 bases. The CDR3 is made up of 13 amino acids. V was shortened by 0 bases and J by 8 bases, with 11 bases between the two germline ends. Germline V gene data show CDR1 as SGHRS and CDR2 as YFSETQ. Filled out from reference TRBV5-1 and TRBJ1-2, the complete variable domain reads KAGVTQTPRYLIKTRGQQVTLSCSPISGHRSVSWYQQTPGQGLQFLFEYFSETQRNKGNFPGRFSGRQFSNSRSEMNVSTLELGDSALYLCASSLDRSEGYTFGSGTRLTVV.

This sequence joins TRBV12-3 or TRBV12-4 and TRBJ2-1; D gene uncertain. The CDR3 spans 12 residues. The V end lost 5 bases, the J end lost 8 bases, and 10 bases lay between the germline ends. CDR3 nucleotide sequence: TGTGCCAGCAGTCCGAGCTCTTATGAGCAGTTCTTC. It translates to CASSPSSYEQFF.

The rearrangement uses TRBV7-2 and TRBJ2-1, with TRBD1 as a possible D gene (6 bases). Germline V gene lookup returns CDR1 SGHTA and CDR2 FQGNSA. The CDR3 has 15 residues. Trimming removed 5 bases at V and 4 bases at J, with 15 bases between. For the CDR3, the DNA is TGTGCCAGCAGCCACAGGGTTATGAGTTACAATGAGCAGTTCTTC. It yields the protein CASSHRVMSYNEQFF.

The V call is TRBV28, the J call TRBJ2-7; D possibly corresponds to TRBD1 (6 bases). V was cut by 7 bases and J by 1 base, with 17 bases left in between. Germline V lookup: CDR1 MDHEN, CDR2 SYDVKM. The CDR3 runs to 15 residues. The CDR3 region is CASTSGQGSSYEQYF. The CDR3 nucleotides read TGTGCCAGCACCTCGGGGCAGGGGAGTTCCTACGAGCAGTACTTC.